The T cell receptor beta chain described here comes from a study of blood T cell repertoires in COVID-19. Under the authors' procedure: The assay estimated nucleated cells by amplifying reference gene primers. Libraries were prepared by immunoSEQ multiplex PCR; TCRdb keeps only in-frame clonotypes and omits some of them. The V and J calls and the clone size are those of that table, but D and trimming were determined from the DNA. This table holds 250,000 to 300,000 clones, 82% found once. In germline, CDR1 is PRHDT, CDR2 FYEKMQ (reference sequence). The length of the CDR3 is 16 residues. The junction had 5 bases not matched to a gene; V was cut back by 0 bases and J by 4 bases.

Sequencing was done on a sample of peripheral blood. This chain connects TRBV13 to TRBJ2-1; 8 nucleotides line up with TRBD2. This receptor was identified in a woman younger than 35 with acute or convalescent COVID-19. The chain's CDR3 is CASSLGTAGVYNEQFF. In DNA, the CDR3 is TGTGCCAGCAGCTTAGGAACAGCGGGAGTGTACAATGAGCAGTTCTTC. The full variable domain, with the rest looked up from reference TRBV13 and TRBJ2-1, is AAGVIQSPRHLIKEKRETATLKCYPIPRHDTVYWYQQGPGQDPQFLISFYEKMQSDKGSIPDRFSAQQFSDYHSELNMSSLELGDSALYFCASSLGTAGVYNEQFFGPGTRLTVL.